Below are 8 T cell receptor beta chains sequenced from a single sample in a study of CD8+ T cells in alopecia areata. Extracted from the samples, RNA was reverse transcribed into cDNA to serve as the sequencing template. The protocol was immunoSEQ multiplex PCR, while the TCRdb copy is restricted to in-frame clones and leaves out a portion. Found here are approximately 200,000 clones, about three fifths of them singletons; the top ten hold approximately 3.4%. Regarding treatment: oral pan-JAK inhibitor, 5-10 mg twice daily. Source: CD4+ T cells sorted from blood, taken at week 4, from a patient treated with tofacitinib. The receptor source for this set is a human donor with alopecia areata.

The gene calls are TRBV30 and TRBJ1-4, with a possible D match to TRBD1 (6 bases). Germline CDR1 and CDR2: GTSNPN and SVGIG (reference sequence). The CDR3 covers 14 residues. V lost 0 bases to trimming and J lost 8 bases, with 13 bases between them. CDR3 in amino acids: CAWSVGGVTEKLFF. CDR3 DNA: TGTGCCTGGAGTGTAGGGGGGGTCACCGAAAAACTGTTTTTT.

V and J are TRBV25-1 and TRBJ1-6; D gene ambiguous. Germline CDR1 is MGHDK and CDR2 is SYGVNS. The CDR3 contains 15 residues. Trimming removed 4 bases at V and 4 bases at J, with 11 bases between. The CDR3 is CASSALGSYNSPLHF. CDR3 in DNA: TGTGCCAGCAGTGCTCTGGGGAGTTATAATTCACCCCTCCACTTT.

The rearrangement uses TRBV30 and TRBJ2-7; maybe TRBD1 (7 bases). The length of the CDR3 is 14 residues. Germline V CDR1 and CDR2: GTSNPN, SVGIG (reference sequence). Between the trimmed V and J ends, which lost 5 bases and 0 bases, there was a span of 14 bases. DNA of the CDR3: TGTGCCTGGGCGGGACAGACACACTCCTACGAGCAGTACTTC. Translation: CAWAGQTHSYEQYF.

J is TRBJ2-1 and V is TRBV27; no clear D gene. Trimming cost V 3 bases and J 6 bases, with 12 bases left between them. This CDR3 is built from 14 residues. CDR1 is MNHEY, CDR2 SMNVEV, per germline (reference sequence). The CDR3 region has the DNA TGTGCCAGCAGTTTTCTGGTCTCCATCAATGAGCAGTTCTTC. It yields the protein CASSFLVSINEQFF.

The J gene is TRBJ2-7, the V gene TRBV9; 7 bases fit TRBD2. The V and J ends lost 0 bases and 6 bases, in that order; junction bases with no gene match: 9. The CDR3 consists of 15 residues. Germline V gene data show CDR1 as SGDLS and CDR2 as YYNGEE. CDR3 in amino acids: CASSVEPSGVTEQYF. The CDR3 nucleotides read TGTGCCAGCAGCGTAGAACCCAGCGGGGTTACCGAGCAGTACTTC.

The chain links TRBV7-9 to TRBJ2-6; 11 bases align to TRBD1. This CDR3 is 17 amino acids long. Germline CDR1 SEHNR, CDR2 FQNEAQ (reference sequence). V shed 4 bases, J shed 4 bases, and the junction held 6 bases outside the gene matches. CDR3 region: CASSSPDRGLGANVLTF. CDR3 in DNA: TGTGCCAGCAGCTCCCCGGACAGGGGGCTAGGGGCCAACGTCCTGACTTTC.

This clone was picked up a small number of times. DNA of the CDR3: TGCGCCAGCTCAACGATGGGACAGGGGGCGAACGAGCAGTACTTC. It codes for CASSTMGQGANEQYF. The chain carries TRBV5-1 and TRBJ2-7; 12 nucleotides align to TRBD1. Looked up from germline, CDR1 is SGHRS and CDR2 is YFSETQ. The CDR3 is made up of 15 amino acids. J was trimmed by 5 bases and V by 7 bases; bases with no gene match: 10.

V and J are TRBV23-1 and TRBJ1-2; no clear D gene. TRBV23-1 is labeled an ORF, and its function is uncertain. The CDR3 length is 15 residues. V gave up 0 bases and J gave up 4 bases, with 12 bases separating them. The CDR3 coding sequence is TGCGCCAGCAGTCAATCGGGCGCTTCCCTCTATGGCTACACCTTC. It specifies CASSQSGASLYGYTF.